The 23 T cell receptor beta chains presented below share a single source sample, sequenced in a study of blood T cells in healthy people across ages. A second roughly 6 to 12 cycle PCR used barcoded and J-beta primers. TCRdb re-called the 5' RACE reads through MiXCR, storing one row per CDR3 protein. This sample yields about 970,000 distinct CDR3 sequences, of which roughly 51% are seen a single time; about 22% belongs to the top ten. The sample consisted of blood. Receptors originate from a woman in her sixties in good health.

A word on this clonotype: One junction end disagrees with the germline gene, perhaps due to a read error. This CDR3 reads CASSLDPVSYSEQFF. CDR3 bases: TGCGCCAGCAGCCTCGACCCCGTTTCTTACAGTGAGCAGTTCTTC. This rearrangement joins TRBV4-3 to TRBJ2-1, with unresolved D. The CDR3 is 15 residues long. CDR1 and CDR2 (germline): LGHNA, YSLEER.

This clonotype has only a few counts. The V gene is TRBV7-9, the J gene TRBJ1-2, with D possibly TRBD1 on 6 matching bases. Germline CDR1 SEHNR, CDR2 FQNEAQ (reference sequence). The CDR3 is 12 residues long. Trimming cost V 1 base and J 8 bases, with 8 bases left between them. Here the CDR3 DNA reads TGTGCCAGCAGCTTAGGCGGACAGGGCTACACCTTC. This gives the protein CASSLGGQGYTF.

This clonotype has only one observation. This chain's CDR3 is CASSPQWTEETQYF. The DNA of the CDR3 is TGTGCCAGCTCACCACAGTGGACGGAAGAGACCCAGTACTTC. The rearrangement links TRBV18 to TRBJ2-5, with unresolved D. The CDR3 contains 14 residues. Per the germline V gene, CDR1 is KGHSH and CDR2 is LQKENI. The ends were cut back, 1 base at V and 3 bases at J, with 9 bases in the middle.

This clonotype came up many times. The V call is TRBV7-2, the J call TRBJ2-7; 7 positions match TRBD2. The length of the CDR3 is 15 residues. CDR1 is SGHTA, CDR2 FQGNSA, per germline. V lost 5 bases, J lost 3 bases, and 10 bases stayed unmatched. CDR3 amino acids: CASSPVSGQGYEQYF. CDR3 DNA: TGTGCCAGCAGCCCCGTTAGCGGGCAAGGCTACGAGCAGTACTTC.

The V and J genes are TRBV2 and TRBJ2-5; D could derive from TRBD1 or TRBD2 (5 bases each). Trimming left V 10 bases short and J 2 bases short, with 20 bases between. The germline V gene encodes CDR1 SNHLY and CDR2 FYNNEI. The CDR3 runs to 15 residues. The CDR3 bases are TGTGCCATCGGCCGGGACCGAGGATTACAAGAGACCCAGTACTTC. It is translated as CAIGRDRGLQETQYF.

As DNA, the CDR3 is TGTGCCAGCAGTTTCCCGGGAGAGGGGACCGGGGAGCTGTTTTTT. Its protein product is CASSFPGEGTGELFF. The chain joins TRBV28 to TRBJ2-2; TRBD2 might be the D (6 bases). Germline lookup yields CDR1 MDHEN and CDR2 SYDVKM. This CDR3 has 15 amino acids. With 3 bases removed from V and 5 bases from J, the gap between germline ends came to 13 bases.

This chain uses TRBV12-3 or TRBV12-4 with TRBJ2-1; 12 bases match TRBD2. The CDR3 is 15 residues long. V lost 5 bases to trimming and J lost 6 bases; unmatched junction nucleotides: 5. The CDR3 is CASSDSSGRANEQFF. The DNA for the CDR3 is TGTGCCAGCAGTGACTCTAGCGGGAGGGCCAATGAGCAGTTCTTC.

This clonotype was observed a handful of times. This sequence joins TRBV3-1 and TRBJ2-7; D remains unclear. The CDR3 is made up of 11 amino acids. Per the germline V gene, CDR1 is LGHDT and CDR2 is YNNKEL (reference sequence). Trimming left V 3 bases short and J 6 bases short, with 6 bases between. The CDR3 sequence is CASSQAGEQYF. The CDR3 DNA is TGTGCCAGCAGCCAGGCTGGCGAGCAGTACTTC.

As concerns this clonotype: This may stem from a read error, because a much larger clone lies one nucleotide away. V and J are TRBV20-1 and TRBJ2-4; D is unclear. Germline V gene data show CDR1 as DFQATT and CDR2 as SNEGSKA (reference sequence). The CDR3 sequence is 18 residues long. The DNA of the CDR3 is TGCAGTGCTGGAGATCTATTGACCTTGGGCTTTGGCAAAAACATTCAGTACTTC. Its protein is CSAGDLLTLGFGKNIQYF.

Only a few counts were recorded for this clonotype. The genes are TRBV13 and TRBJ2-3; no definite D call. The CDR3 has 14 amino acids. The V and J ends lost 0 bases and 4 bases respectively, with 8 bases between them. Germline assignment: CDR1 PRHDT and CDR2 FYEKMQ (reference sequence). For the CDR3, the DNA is TGTGCCAGCAGCTTAGGCCAGAACCCAGATACGCAGTATTTT. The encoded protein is CASSLGQNPDTQYF.

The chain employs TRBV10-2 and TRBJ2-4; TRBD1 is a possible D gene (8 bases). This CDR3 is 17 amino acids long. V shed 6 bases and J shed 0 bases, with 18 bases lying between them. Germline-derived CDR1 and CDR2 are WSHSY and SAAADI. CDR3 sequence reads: CASRGLTGGVAKNIQYF. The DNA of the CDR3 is TGCGCCAGCAGGGGATTAACAGGGGGGGTAGCCAAAAACATTCAGTACTTC.

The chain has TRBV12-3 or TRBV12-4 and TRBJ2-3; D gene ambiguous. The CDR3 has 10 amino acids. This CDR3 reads CVTLEDTQYF. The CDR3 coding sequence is TGTGTGACGTTGGAAGATACGCAGTATTTT.

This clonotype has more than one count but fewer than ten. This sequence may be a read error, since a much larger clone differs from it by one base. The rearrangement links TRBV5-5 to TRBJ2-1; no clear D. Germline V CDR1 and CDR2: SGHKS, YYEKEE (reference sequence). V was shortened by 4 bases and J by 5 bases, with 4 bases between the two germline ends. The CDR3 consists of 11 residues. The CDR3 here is CASSQDNEQFF. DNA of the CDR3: TGTGCCAGCAGCCAAGACAATGAGCAGTTCTTC.

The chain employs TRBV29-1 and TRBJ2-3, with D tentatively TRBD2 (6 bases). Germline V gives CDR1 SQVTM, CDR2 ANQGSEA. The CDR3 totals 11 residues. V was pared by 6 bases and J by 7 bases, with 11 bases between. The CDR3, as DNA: TGCAGCGTGGGGGGTGCCAATACGCAGTATTTT. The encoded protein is CSVGGANTQYF.

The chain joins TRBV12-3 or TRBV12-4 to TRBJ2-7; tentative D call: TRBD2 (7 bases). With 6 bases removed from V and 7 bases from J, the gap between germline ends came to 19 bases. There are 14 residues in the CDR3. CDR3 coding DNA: TGTGCCAGCAGAGCCCAATGGGGGGGCCGGGAGCAGTACTTC. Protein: CASRAQWGGREQYF.

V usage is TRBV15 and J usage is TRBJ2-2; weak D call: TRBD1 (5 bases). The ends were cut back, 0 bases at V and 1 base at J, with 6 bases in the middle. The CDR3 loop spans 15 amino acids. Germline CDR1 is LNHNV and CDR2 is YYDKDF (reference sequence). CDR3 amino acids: CATSRDQGNTGELFF. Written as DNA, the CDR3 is TGTGCCACCAGCAGAGATCAGGGGAACACCGGGGAGCTGTTTTTT.

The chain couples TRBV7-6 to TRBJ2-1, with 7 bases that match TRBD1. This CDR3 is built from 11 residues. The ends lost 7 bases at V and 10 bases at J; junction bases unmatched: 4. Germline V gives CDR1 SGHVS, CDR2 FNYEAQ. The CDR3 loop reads CASTRGQEQFF. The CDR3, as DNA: TGTGCCAGCACCCGGGGACAGGAGCAGTTCTTC. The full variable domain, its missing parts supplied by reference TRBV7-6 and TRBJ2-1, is GAGVSQSPRYKVTKRGQDVALRCDPISGHVSLYWYRQALGQGPEFLTYFNYEAQQDKSGLPNDRFSAERPEGSISTLTIQRTEQRDSAMYRCASTRGQEQFFGPGTRLTVL.

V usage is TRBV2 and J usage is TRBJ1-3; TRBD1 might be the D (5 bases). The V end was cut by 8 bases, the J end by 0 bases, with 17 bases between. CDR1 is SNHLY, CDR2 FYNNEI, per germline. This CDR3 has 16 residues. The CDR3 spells CASDWGRVNSGNTIYF. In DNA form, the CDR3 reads TGTGCCAGCGATTGGGGCAGGGTAAACTCTGGAAACACCATATATTTT.

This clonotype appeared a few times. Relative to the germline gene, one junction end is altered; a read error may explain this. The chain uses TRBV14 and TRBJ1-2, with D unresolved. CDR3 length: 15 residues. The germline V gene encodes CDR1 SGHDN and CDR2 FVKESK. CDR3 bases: TGTGCCAGCAGCCAAGATGGTCGGACTAACTATGGCTACACTTTC. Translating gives CASSQDGRTNYGYTF.

CDR3 DNA sequence: TGCAGCGTTTGGACAGGGGACGAGCAGTACTTC. The encoded protein is CSVWTGDEQYF. The J gene is TRBJ2-4, the V gene TRBV29-1; 9 nucleotides match TRBD1. The J call is in doubt because the DNA end fits TRBJ2-7 better. This CDR3 region has 11 residues. The germline CDR1 and CDR2 sequences are SQVTM and ANQGSEA.

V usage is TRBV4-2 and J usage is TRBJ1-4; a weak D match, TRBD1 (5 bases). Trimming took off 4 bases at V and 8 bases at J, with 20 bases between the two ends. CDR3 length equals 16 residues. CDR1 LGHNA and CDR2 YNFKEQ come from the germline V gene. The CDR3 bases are TGTGCCAGCAGCCCAGCAGGAAGGAGAGGGGAAGAAAAACTGTTTTTT. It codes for CASSPAGRRGEEKLFF.

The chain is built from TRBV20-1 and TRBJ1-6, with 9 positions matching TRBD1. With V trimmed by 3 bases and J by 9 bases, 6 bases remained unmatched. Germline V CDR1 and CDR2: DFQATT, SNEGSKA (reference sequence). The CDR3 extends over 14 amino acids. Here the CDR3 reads CSARGGTGISPLHF. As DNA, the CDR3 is TGCAGTGCTAGGGGGGGGACAGGGATTTCACCCCTCCACTTT.

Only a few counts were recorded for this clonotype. CDR3 DNA: TGTGCCAGTGGACAGACCCAAGAGACCCAGTACTTC. Translating it yields CASGQTQETQYF. The rearrangement links TRBV6-2 or TRBV6-3 to TRBJ2-5; perhaps TRBD1 as D (6 bases). CDR1 is MNHEY, CDR2 SVGEGT, per germline. V lost 9 bases to trimming and J lost 1 base, with 9 bases between them. CDR3 length: 12 residues.